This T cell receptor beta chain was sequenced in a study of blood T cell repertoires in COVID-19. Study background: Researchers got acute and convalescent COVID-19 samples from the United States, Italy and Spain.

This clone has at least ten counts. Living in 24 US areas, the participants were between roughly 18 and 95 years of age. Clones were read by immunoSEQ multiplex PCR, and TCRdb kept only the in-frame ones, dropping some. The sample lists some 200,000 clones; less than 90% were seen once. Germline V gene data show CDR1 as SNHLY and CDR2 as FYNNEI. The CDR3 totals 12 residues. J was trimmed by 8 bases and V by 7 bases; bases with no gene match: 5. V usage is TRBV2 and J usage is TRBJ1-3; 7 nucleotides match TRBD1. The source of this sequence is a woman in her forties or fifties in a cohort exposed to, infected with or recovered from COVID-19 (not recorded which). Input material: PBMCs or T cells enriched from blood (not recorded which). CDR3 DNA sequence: TGTGCCAGCATCAGGGGGGCGGACACCATATATTTT. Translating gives CASIRGADTIYF.